The entry below describes one T cell receptor (beta chain). Here immunoSEQ multiplex PCR was the method, and the copy in TCRdb shows in-frame clones only, minus some. The repertoire holds 120,000 or so clones, with 80% to 90% as singletons. The data were taken from a study of blood T cell repertoires in COVID-19. Turning to the study itself: COVID-19 samples from acute and convalescent phases originated in the United States, Italy and Spain. PBMCs, B-cell-depleted T cells, or T cells provided the cDNA or gDNA that made up the material.

The CDR3 loop spans 15 amino acids. J lost 4 bases, V lost 5 bases, and 6 bases had no gene match. The germline gives CDR1 LGHDT, CDR2 YNNKEL (reference sequence). Sequences were obtained from peripheral blood. The rearrangement uses TRBV3-1 (or the pseudogene TRBV3-2) and TRBJ2-2; 8 bases match TRBD2. The receptor's source is a woman aged 50 to 60 with active or convalescent COVID-19. The CDR3 region has the DNA TGTGCCAGCAGCGCAGCGGGAGTGGGCACCGGGGAGCTGTTTTTT. Its protein product is CASSAAGVGTGELFF.